The clone carrying this TCR beta chain was counted ten times or more. Its antigen is currently unknown. Each donor gave ten milliliters of peripheral blood. The authors ran a second PCR of 7 to 11 cycles using a sample-barcoded 5' primer and a J-beta primer mix. The authors tagged each cDNA molecule using a template-switch adaptor with 12 random nucleotides. TCRdb re-called the 5' RACE reads through MiXCR, storing one row per CDR3 protein. The data show more than 800,000 distinct CDR3 sequences, 45% seen once. These data come from a study of blood T cells in healthy people across ages. Study findings and constraints: Investigators viewed diversity estimates from one million T cells as underestimates, the study reported. Unsorted PBMCs prevented conclusive naive versus antigen-experienced comparison.

Looked up from germline, CDR1 is SEHNR and CDR2 is FQNEAQ (reference sequence). The V gene end was trimmed by 1 base and the J gene end by 4 bases; junction bases not matched to a gene: 3. The CDR3 spans 15 residues. The chain recombines TRBV7-9 with TRBJ2-5; 10 bases align to TRBD2. The receptor was isolated from a woman in her sixties or seventies in good health. Source material: blood. The CDR3 coding sequence is TGTGCCAGCAGCTTAGTATCTAGCGGGAGAGAGACCCAGTACTTC. Protein: CASSLVSSGRETQYF.